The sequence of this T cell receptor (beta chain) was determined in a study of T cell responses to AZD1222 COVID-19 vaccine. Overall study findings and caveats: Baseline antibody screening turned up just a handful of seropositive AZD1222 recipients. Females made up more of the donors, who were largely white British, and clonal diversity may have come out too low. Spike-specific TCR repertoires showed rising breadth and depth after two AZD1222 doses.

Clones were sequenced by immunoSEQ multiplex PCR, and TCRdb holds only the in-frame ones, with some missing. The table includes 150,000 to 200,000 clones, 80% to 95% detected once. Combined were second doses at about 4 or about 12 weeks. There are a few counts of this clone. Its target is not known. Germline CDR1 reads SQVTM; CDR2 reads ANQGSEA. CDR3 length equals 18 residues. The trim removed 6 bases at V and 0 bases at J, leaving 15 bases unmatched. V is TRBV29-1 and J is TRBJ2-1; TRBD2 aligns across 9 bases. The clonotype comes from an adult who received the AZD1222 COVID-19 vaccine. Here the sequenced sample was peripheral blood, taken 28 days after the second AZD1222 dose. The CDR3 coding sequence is TGCAGCGTGGTTGGTCTAGCGGGGACACTCTTCTCCTACAATGAGCAGTTCTTC. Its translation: CSVVGLAGTLFSYNEQFF.